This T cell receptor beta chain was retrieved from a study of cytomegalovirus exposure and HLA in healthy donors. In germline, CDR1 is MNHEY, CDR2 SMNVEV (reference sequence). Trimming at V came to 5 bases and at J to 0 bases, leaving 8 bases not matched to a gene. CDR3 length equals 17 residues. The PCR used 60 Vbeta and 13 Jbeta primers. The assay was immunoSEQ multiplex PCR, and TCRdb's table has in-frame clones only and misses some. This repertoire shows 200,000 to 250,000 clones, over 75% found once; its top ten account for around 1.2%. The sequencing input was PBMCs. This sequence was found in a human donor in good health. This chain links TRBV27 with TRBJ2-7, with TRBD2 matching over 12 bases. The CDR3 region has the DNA TGTGCCAGCAGTCGAGGGCTAGCGGGAGGGGTCTCCTACGAGCAGTACTTC. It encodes CASSRGLAGGVSYEQYF.